Listed here are 25 T cell receptor beta chains from one sample, sequenced in a study of T cell responses to AZD1222 COVID-19 vaccine (dated by TCRdb to the early 2020s). This specimen's time point label, interpreted: baseline before first vaccination. This sample's treatment or condition label indicates: meningococcal conjugate vaccine given as trial control. Library method: the immunoSEQ multiplex PCR assay. TCRdb carries this immuneACCESS record with in-frame sequences only. Its versions omit some clonotypes, under half of them owing to an unresolved V gene in the studies checked, with the rest unexplained. The sample table holds 110,000 or so clones, of which around 90% were seen once. The ten biggest clones cover roughly 12% of the sample. Sequenced here: peripheral blood, sampled on day 0 of MenACWY control vaccination. Source of these receptors: an adult in good health.

The V and J genes are TRBV2 and TRBJ2-1; 11 nucleotides agree with TRBD1. Germline lookup yields CDR1 SNHLY and CDR2 FYNNEI. Trimming removed 7 bases from V and 0 bases from J; junction bases left unmatched: 11. The CDR3 contains 18 residues. CDR3 nucleotides: TGTGCCAGCAAACAGGACAGGGGGCGAGTTGGCTCCTACAATGAGCAGTTCTTC. It encodes CASKQDRGRVGSYNEQFF.

The V and J genes are TRBV4-2 and TRBJ1-4; TRBD1 aligns across 8 bases. Trimming at V came to 4 bases and at J to 7 bases, leaving 5 bases not matched to a gene. Germline V gives CDR1 LGHNA, CDR2 YNFKEQ. This CDR3 contains 14 residues. The CDR3 bases are TGTGCCAGCAGCCTCGGACAGGGAGGTGAAAAACTGTTTTTT. This sequence encodes CASSLGQGGEKLFF.

This chain joins TRBV6-6 and TRBJ1-4, with 7 bases matching TRBD1. The V gene end was trimmed by 2 bases and the J gene end by 8 bases; junction bases not matched to a gene: 5. The length of the CDR3 is 14 residues. The germline V gene encodes CDR1 MNHNY and CDR2 SVGAGI (reference sequence). DNA of the CDR3: TGTGCCAGCAGTTACCAGACAGGGAGGGAAAAACTGTTTTTT. The encoded protein is CASSYQTGREKLFF.

This clone was seen only a few times. The V and J genes are TRBV18 and TRBJ1-2; possible D gene TRBD1, 6 bases. Per germline, CDR1 KGHSH and CDR2 LQKENI. Deletions cut 3 bases from V and 4 bases from J, with 21 bases between. The CDR3 covers 17 residues. CDR3 DNA sequence: TGTGCCAGCTCACCTCTCCGGGGGGGGCAGGGCAGCTATGGCTACACCTTC. Translation gives CASSPLRGGQGSYGYTF.

The gene calls are TRBV28 and TRBJ2-1; D remains unclear. Germline V gene data show CDR1 as MDHEN and CDR2 as SYDVKM. CDR3 length: 13 residues. The V and J ends lost 7 bases and 5 bases respectively, with 12 bases between them. The CDR3 protein is CASITSLNNEQFF. The DNA of the CDR3 is TGTGCCAGCATCACCTCTTTGAACAATGAGCAGTTCTTC.

The V call is TRBV4-2, the J call TRBJ1-2; 9 bases align to TRBD1. V lost 4 bases to trimming and J lost 1 base; unmatched junction nucleotides: 7. The germline gives CDR1 LGHNA, CDR2 YNFKEQ. The CDR3 runs 16 residues. The CDR3 DNA sequence: TGTGCCAGCAGCCCAACGTCGGGACAGGGTAACTATGGCTACACCTTC. It is translated as CASSPTSGQGNYGYTF.

V usage is TRBV28 and J usage is TRBJ1-2; tentatively, D is TRBD1 (6 bases). The ends were cut back, 5 bases at V and 4 bases at J, with 14 bases in the middle. The CDR3 has 14 residues. In germline, CDR1 is MDHEN, CDR2 SYDVKM. As DNA, the CDR3 is TGTGCCAGCAGTGGCCGTAAGGGGGGCTATGGCTACACCTTC. Translated, it gives CASSGRKGGYGYTF.

The rearrangement joins TRBV4-1 to TRBJ1-4; TRBD1 might be the D (5 bases). Trimming cost V 0 bases and J 8 bases, with 13 bases left between them. CDR3 size: 15 residues. The germline CDR1 and CDR2 sequences are MGHRA and YSYEKL. CDR3 bases: TGCGCCAGCAGCCAAGAGGGCCAGGGACGAGAAAAACTGTTTTTT. Translation: CASSQEGQGREKLFF.

The V gene is TRBV18, the J gene TRBJ2-3; TRBD2 aligns across 10 bases. After removal of 8 bases from V and 4 bases from J, the junction contained 6 bases not matched to a gene. The CDR3 extends over 14 amino acids. Germline V lookup: CDR1 KGHSH, CDR2 LQKENI. This chain's CDR3 is CASRGLAVADTQYF. In DNA, the CDR3 is TGTGCCAGCCGAGGACTAGCGGTCGCAGATACGCAGTATTTT. Together with reference TRBV18 and TRBJ2-3, the CDR3 gives the full variable domain: NAGVMQNPRHLVRRRGQEARLRCSPMKGHSHVYWYRQLPEEGLKFMVYLQKENIIDESGMPKERFSAEFPKEGPSILRIQQVVRGDSAAYFCASRGLAVADTQYFGPGTRLTVL.

The CDR3 DNA follows: TGTGCCACCAGCAGGGGGGCCCGGACAGGGTCCGGGGAAAAACTGTTTTTT. Protein sequence: CATSRGARTGSGEKLFF. J is TRBJ1-4 and V is TRBV15, with 8 positions matching TRBD1. V was pared by 3 bases and J by 8 bases, with 14 bases of the junction left unmatched. The CDR3 covers 17 residues. Germline V lookup: CDR1 LNHNV, CDR2 YYDKDF (reference sequence).

The CDR3 region is CASSYEGRGEKLFF. The DNA for the CDR3 is TGTGCCAGCAGTTACGAGGGCAGAGGAGAAAAACTGTTTTTT. The rearrangement links TRBV6-6 to TRBJ1-4, with no clear D. Deletions cut 2 bases from V and 8 bases from J, with 12 bases between. The CDR3 has 14 residues. Germline V gene lookup returns CDR1 MNHNY and CDR2 SVGAGI (reference sequence).

The CDR3 nucleotides are TGCAGCGTTGATCTCGCCGGGAATCTTAACGAGCAGTACTTC. Translated: CSVDLAGNLNEQYF. The rearrangement links TRBV29-1 to TRBJ2-7, with TRBD2 as a possible D gene (5 bases). Germline V lookup: CDR1 SQVTM, CDR2 ANQGSEA. Deletions cut 3 bases from V and 5 bases from J, with 17 bases between. This CDR3 contains 14 residues.

V gene TRBV12-3 or TRBV12-4 combines with J gene TRBJ1-2, with D possibly TRBD1 on 6 matching bases. V gave up 6 bases and J gave up 4 bases, with 12 bases separating them. The CDR3 extends over 13 amino acids. The CDR3 DNA sequence: TGTGCCAGCAGCACCGGGACACCCTATGGCTACACCTTC. Amino acid sequence: CASSTGTPYGYTF.

The chain combines TRBV27 with TRBJ2-3; TRBD2 matches at 8 bases. This CDR3 contains 15 residues. Germline V gene sequence: CDR1 MNHEY, CDR2 SMNVEV (reference sequence). The J segment lost 3 bases and the V segment lost 3 bases, leaving 5 bases of the junction unmatched. CDR3 coding DNA: TGTGCCAGCAGTTTTGACGGGAGGGGGACAGATACGCAGTATTTT. Its translation is CASSFDGRGTDTQYF.

The chain recombines TRBV9 with TRBJ2-7; weak D call: TRBD1 (8 bases). Germline assignment: CDR1 SGDLS and CDR2 YYNGEE. CDR3 length: 16 residues. V lost 3 bases, J lost 6 bases, and 22 bases lay in between. CDR3 residues: CASSDSSDRGGIEQYF. The CDR3 coding sequence is TGTGCCAGCAGCGATTCCTCAGACAGGGGAGGGATCGAGCAGTACTTC. Combining the CDR3 with reference TRBV9 and TRBJ2-7 gives the whole variable domain DSGVTQTPKHLITATGQRVTLRCSPRSGDLSVYWYQQSLDQGLQFLIQYYNGEERAKGNILERFSAQQFPDLHSELNLSSLELGDSALYFCASSDSSDRGGIEQYFGPGTRLTVT.

The chain carries TRBV11-3 and TRBJ2-1; 12 bases line up with TRBD2. Per germline, CDR1 SGHNT and CDR2 YENEEA. This CDR3 has 16 residues. With V trimmed by 0 bases and J by 6 bases, 3 bases remained unmatched. The CDR3 spells CASSLDSGLAGNEQFF. DNA of the CDR3: TGTGCCAGCAGCTTAGATTCGGGACTAGCGGGCAATGAGCAGTTCTTC.

The V gene is TRBV12-3 or TRBV12-4, the J gene TRBJ2-3; D unclear. Trimming stripped 8 bases from V and 0 bases from J, with 9 bases between. This CDR3 is built from 13 residues. The CDR3 protein is CASGRASTDTQYF. The CDR3 region has the DNA TGTGCCAGCGGTCGGGCTAGCACAGATACGCAGTATTTT.

The chain employs TRBV9 and TRBJ1-5, with TRBD1 matching 7 bases. CDR1 and CDR2 (germline): SGDLS, YYNGEE. Trimming at V came to 4 bases and at J to 6 bases, leaving 19 bases not matched to a gene. This CDR3 is built from 18 residues. This CDR3 reads CASSPRREYRGRSQPQHF. The CDR3 nucleotides read TGTGCCAGCAGCCCCCGGAGGGAATACAGGGGACGGAGTCAGCCCCAGCATTTT. The entire variable domain, with the rest obtained from reference TRBV9 and TRBJ1-5, is as follows: DSGVTQTPKHLITATGQRVTLRCSPRSGDLSVYWYQQSLDQGLQFLIQYYNGEERAKGNILERFSAQQFPDLHSELNLSSLELGDSALYFCASSPRREYRGRSQPQHFGDGTRLSIL.

The J gene is TRBJ2-7, the V gene TRBV5-4, with D perhaps matching TRBD1 or TRBD2 (5 bases each). The V gene lost 0 bases and the J gene lost 0 bases, with 13 bases spanning the gap. The V gene's germline CDR1 is SGHNT and CDR2 YYREEE (reference sequence). CDR3 size: 16 residues. The CDR3 sequence: CASSLGWGTDSYEQYF. The CDR3 DNA reads as TGTGCCAGCAGCTTGGGCTGGGGGACGGACTCCTACGAGCAGTACTTC.

The V gene is TRBV28, the J gene TRBJ1-2; 8 bases map to TRBD1. The CDR3 has 13 amino acids. J gave up 7 bases and V 5 bases, and 6 bases lay outside the gene matches. Germline loops: CDR1 MDHEN, CDR2 SYDVKM. The CDR3 sequence: CASSPQGAFGYTF. As DNA, the CDR3 is TGTGCCAGCAGTCCCCAGGGGGCCTTTGGCTACACCTTC.

The rearrangement links TRBV7-9 to TRBJ1-6; D possibly corresponds to TRBD1 (5 bases). The CDR3 has 14 residues. Trimming stripped 3 bases from V and 8 bases from J, with 11 bases between. CDR1 and CDR2 (germline): SEHNR, FQNEAQ (reference sequence). CDR3 DNA: TGTGCCAGCAGCTTTGGCGGAGGGGATTCACCCCTCCACTTT. It yields the protein CASSFGGGDSPLHF.

The rearrangement uses TRBV6-5 and TRBJ2-5; 7 bases are a match to TRBD1. CDR3 length: 16 amino acids. V lost 0 bases to trimming and J lost 5 bases; unmatched junction nucleotides: 9. Germline assignment: CDR1 MNHEY and CDR2 SVGAGI. CDR3 protein: CASSYSLPGRGETQYF. The CDR3 nucleotides are TGTGCCAGCAGTTACTCTCTACCGGGCAGGGGGGAGACCCAGTACTTC.

This clone was seen a few times. V usage is TRBV9 and J usage is TRBJ1-2, with D perhaps matching TRBD1 (5 bases). The length of the CDR3 is 15 residues. In germline, CDR1 is SGDLS, CDR2 YYNGEE. V dropped 0 bases and J dropped 3 bases, with 12 bases sitting between them. CDR3 in DNA: TGTGCCAGCAGCGTAGGCCCAGGGTCGGACTATGGCTACACCTTC. Encoded protein: CASSVGPGSDYGYTF.

This clone showed up just once. CDR3 amino acids: CASREGQGGEYF. The CDR3 DNA follows: TGTGCCAGCAGAGAGGGACAGGGTGGGGAGTACTTC. The chain couples TRBV6-6 to TRBJ2-7, with 9 bases matching TRBD1. The CDR3 is made up of 12 amino acids. Per germline, CDR1 MNHNY and CDR2 SVGAGI (reference sequence). Unmatched junction bases numbered 8, after V lost 6 bases and J lost 11 bases.

The chain combines TRBV25-1 with TRBJ2-1; D gene ambiguous. V lost 3 bases and J 9 bases, leaving 15 bases between the germline ends. CDR3 length: 14 amino acids. Germline V CDR1 and CDR2: MGHDK, SYGVNS. The CDR3 reads CASSEVGSRTEQFF. CDR3 bases: TGTGCCAGCAGTGAGGTTGGTAGCAGGACTGAGCAGTTCTTC. Full variable domain (rest looked up from reference TRBV25-1 and TRBJ2-1): EADIYQTPRYLVIGTGKKITLECSQTMGHDKMYWYQQDPGMELHLIHYSYGVNSTEKGDLSSESTVSRIRTEHFPLTLESARPSHTSQYLCASSEVGSRTEQFFGPGTRLTVL.